This TCR beta chain was found in a study of neurological immune-mediated disorders. This clonotype has a count of ten or more. Its target is not known. Germline CDR1 SGHVS, CDR2 FNYEAQ. This CDR3 spans 15 amino acids. Losses at the gene ends were 2 bases for V and 5 bases for J; bases not matched to a gene: 4. Whole-study results and caveats: Expansion of TCR clones was greatest in HTLV-1-associated myelopathy and smallest in multiple sclerosis, where it fell below that of healthy controls. Phylogenetic grouping assigned the repertoires of 18 of 34 multiple sclerosis patients to a single related-CDR3 cluster, which may represent a signature.

The cDNA came from 5'RACE with 10-nucleotide random UMIs. TCRdb re-called the 5' RACE reads through MiXCR, storing one row per CDR3 protein. Of tens of thousands of distinct CDR3 sequences detected, roughly 3.2% appear once; the ten largest clones hold around 3.8%. The unsorted libraries originated from 2 million PBMCs kept at -80 C. The sequence came from a man aged 35-49 years with multiple sclerosis. This chain links TRBV7-6 with TRBJ2-1; 9 bases map to TRBD2. The specimen was PBMCs. For the CDR3, the DNA is TGTGCCAGCAGCTTAATTAGCGGGGGTCACAATGAGCAGTTCTTC. This sequence encodes CASSLISGGHNEQFF.